The 9 T cell receptor beta chains in this list originate from one sample, sequenced in a study of regulatory dendritic cells for organ transplantation. These TCRs' antigens remain unknown. CFSE-labeled sorted T cells met regulatory or mature dendritic cells for roughly 5 days. The method was immunoSEQ multiplex PCR; TCRdb's version includes in-frame clones alone and lacks a portion of them. The table records 20,000 or so clones, more than 60% of them present only once. Sequencing was carried out using memory CD4+ T cells from blood cultured with regulatory dendritic cells. Described subset: CD45RO+ memory T cells. The receptors derive from a human donor in good health.

V and J are TRBV7-8 and TRBJ1-6; 8 nucleotides align to TRBD1. The CDR3 is 15 residues long. V gave up 5 bases and J gave up 9 bases; unmatched junction bases: 9. In germline, CDR1 is SGHVS, CDR2 FQNEAQ. DNA for the CDR3: TGTGCCAGCAGCACCGGACGGCAGGGGGCTTCACCCCTCCACTTT. It yields the protein CASSTGRQGASPLHF.

This clone turned up a few times. The J gene is TRBJ2-1, the V gene TRBV7-3; tentatively, D is TRBD2 (6 bases). From germline, CDR1 is SGHTA and CDR2 FQGTGA. The CDR3 consists of 15 residues. With 5 bases removed from V and 4 bases from J, the gap between germline ends came to 15 bases. The CDR3 bases are TGTGCCAGCAGCCGCGAAGGAGGGGAGTACAATGAGCAGTTCTTC. This encodes CASSREGGEYNEQFF.

The rearrangement uses TRBV27 and TRBJ1-1; a weak D match, TRBD1 (6 bases). The CDR3 totals 16 residues. Trimming pared 7 bases from V and 0 bases from J, leaving 18 bases between. Germline CDR1 MNHEY, CDR2 SMNVEV (reference sequence). The CDR3 DNA is TGTGCCAGCACCCCGATCCGGGACATTATGAACACTGAAGCTTTCTTT. Its translation is CASTPIRDIMNTEAFF.

The CDR3 loop is CASRPEGSRYEQYF. The CDR3 coding sequence is TGTGCCAGCAGACCCGAAGGAAGCAGGTACGAGCAGTACTTC. This chain links TRBV28 with TRBJ2-7, with D uncertain. V lost 6 bases and J lost 4, with 16 bases in between. Germline V gives CDR1 MDHEN, CDR2 SYDVKM. The CDR3 runs 14 residues.

In DNA, the CDR3 is TGTGCCAGCGGCCTTACCGGCCTCTATTACGAGCAGTACTTC. Translated: CASGLTGLYYEQYF. The J gene is TRBJ2-7, the V gene TRBV27; D is unresolved. In germline, CDR1 is MNHEY, CDR2 SMNVEV (reference sequence). The length of the CDR3 is 14 residues. Trimming cost V 8 bases and J 4 bases, with 18 bases left between them.

The V and J genes are TRBV6-5 and TRBJ1-5; 7 bases agree with TRBD1. Germline V gene data show CDR1 as MNHEY and CDR2 as SVGAGI. CDR3 length: 14 amino acids. Trimming took 7 bases from V and 4 from J; bases not matched to a gene: 7. CDR3 DNA sequence: TGTGCCAGCAAGCGACAGGGCCCGAATCAGCCCCAGCATTTT. This translates into CASKRQGPNQPQHF.

V is TRBV7-2 and J is TRBJ1-4, with 8 bases lining up with TRBD1. The CDR3 totals 15 residues. CDR1 SGHTA and CDR2 FQGNSA come from the germline V gene. V trimming: 5 bases; J trimming: 7 bases; junction bases outside the gene matches: 9. CDR3 DNA sequence: TGTGCCAGCAGCCCTCGGACAGGGTTGAGTGAAAAACTGTTTTTT. Amino acid sequence: CASSPRTGLSEKLFF.

In nucleotides, the CDR3 is TGCGCCAGCAGTGTTCAGCCAGAAGATACGCAGTATTTT. It encodes CASSVQPEDTQYF. The chain carries TRBV10-1 and TRBJ2-3; no definite D call. V was trimmed by 4 bases and J by 5 bases, leaving 10 bases between them. Germline V gene data show CDR1 as WNHNN and CDR2 as SYGVQD (reference sequence). CDR3 length: 13 residues.

This rearrangement joins TRBV29-1 to TRBJ1-5; possible D gene TRBD1, 5 bases. Germline CDR1 SQVTM, CDR2 ANQGSEA. Trimming cost V 4 bases and J 0 bases, with 34 bases left between them. The CDR3 is 22 amino acids. This chain's CDR3 is CSVVTGSIEEVFRVYSNQPQHF. The DNA of the CDR3 is TGCAGCGTTGTTACGGGGTCAATTGAGGAGGTGTTCAGGGTTTATAGCAATCAGCCCCAGCATTTT.